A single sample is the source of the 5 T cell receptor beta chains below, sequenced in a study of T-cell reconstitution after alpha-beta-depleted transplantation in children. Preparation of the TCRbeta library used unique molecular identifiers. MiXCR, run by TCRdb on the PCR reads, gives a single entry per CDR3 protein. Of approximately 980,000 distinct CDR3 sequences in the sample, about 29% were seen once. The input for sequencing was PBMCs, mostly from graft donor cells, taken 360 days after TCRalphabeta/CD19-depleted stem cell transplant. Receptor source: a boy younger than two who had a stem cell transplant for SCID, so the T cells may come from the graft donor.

CDR3 loop: CASSGGTSGSYNEQFF. The CDR3 nucleotides are TGCGCCAGCAGCGGCGGGACGAGCGGCTCCTACAATGAGCAGTTCTTC. V gene TRBV5-1 combines with J gene TRBJ2-1; TRBD2 might be the D (6 bases). V was pared by 4 bases and J by 0 bases, with 14 bases between. The CDR3 loop spans 16 amino acids. CDR1 is SGHRS and CDR2 is YFSETQ in the germline V gene.

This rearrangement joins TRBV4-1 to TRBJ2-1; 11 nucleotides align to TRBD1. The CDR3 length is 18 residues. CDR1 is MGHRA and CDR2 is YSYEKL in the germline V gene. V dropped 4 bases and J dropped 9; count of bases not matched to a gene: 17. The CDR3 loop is CASSPSGNGTGGLGEQFF. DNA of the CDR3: TGCGCCAGCAGCCCCTCGGGCAACGGGACAGGGGGATTAGGTGAGCAGTTCTTC.

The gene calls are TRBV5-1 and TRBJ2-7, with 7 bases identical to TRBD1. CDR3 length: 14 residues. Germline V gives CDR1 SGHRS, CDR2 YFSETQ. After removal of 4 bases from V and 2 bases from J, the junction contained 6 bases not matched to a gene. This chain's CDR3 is CASSRMDRTYEQYF. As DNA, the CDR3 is TGCGCCAGCAGCCGTATGGACAGGACCTACGAGCAGTACTTC.

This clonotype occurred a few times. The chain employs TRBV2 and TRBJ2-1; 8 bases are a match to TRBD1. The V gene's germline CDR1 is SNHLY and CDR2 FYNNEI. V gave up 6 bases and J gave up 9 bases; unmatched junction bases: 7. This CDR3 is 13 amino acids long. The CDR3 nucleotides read TGTGCCAGCAGGGACAGGGTGGTAGGTGAGCAGTTCTTC. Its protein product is CASRDRVVGEQFF.

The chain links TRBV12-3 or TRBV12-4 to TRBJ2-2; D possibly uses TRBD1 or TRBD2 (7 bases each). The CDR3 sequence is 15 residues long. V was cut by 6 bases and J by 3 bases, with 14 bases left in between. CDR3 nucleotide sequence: TGTGCCAGCAGGCGACAGGGAGGGGACACCGGGGAGCTGTTTTTT. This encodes CASRRQGGDTGELFF.